The entry that follows covers one TCR beta chain sequence. The data belong to a study of shared clonotypes between healthy human individuals. This CDR3 is 16 amino acids long. CDR1 LNHNV and CDR2 YYDKDF come from the germline V gene (reference sequence). V shed 1 base and J 5 bases; nucleotides not matched to a gene: 7. TCRdb's copy holds only in-frame clones and misses some; the assay was immunoSEQ multiplex PCR. The data show about 1.5 million clones, approximately 98% seen once. The sample taken for sequencing was naive CD4+ T cells sorted from blood. The subset: CD45RA+ positively selected. The receptor was derived from a man between 25 and 39 years old in good health. The chain is built from TRBV15 and TRBJ2-5, with TRBD2 matching 10 bases. This chain's CDR3 is CATSRVASGSGETQYF. For the CDR3, the DNA is TGTGCCACCAGCAGAGTGGCTAGCGGGAGTGGTGAGACCCAGTACTTC.